This T cell receptor beta chain was sequenced during a study of T cells in Graves' hyperthyroidism and ophthalmopathy. Study-wide results and caveats: From stable hyperthyroidism, ophthalmopathy was separated by a 13 V-J model.

Each person with ophthalmopathy scored at least 3 on the Clinical Activity Score, reached NOSPECS grade 4 or higher, and had been ill under 3 months. There were TCR beta CDR3 regions amplified from RNA transcripts. Using the HTBI primer set, a first-round RT-PCR was run on the TCR CDR3. TCRdb recomputed calls from the multiplex PCR reads with MiXCR, one row per CDR3 protein. The sample lists 490,000 or so distinct CDR3 sequences, around a fifth seen once, with approximately 54% in the top ten. This clonotype showed up just a few times. The antigen is undetermined. This TCR came from a woman between 65 and 79 years old with Graves' ophthalmopathy. Material for sequencing was blood.

CDR3 amino acids: CASSLSNRDGHYEQYF. CDR3 bases: TGCGCCAGCAGCCTAAGTAACCGGGACGGACACTACGAGCAGTACTTC. The chain uses TRBV5-1 and TRBJ2-7, with D perhaps matching TRBD1 or TRBD2 (5 bases each). The CDR3 has 16 residues. Germline CDR1 reads SGHRS; CDR2 reads YFSETQ. V lost 4 bases and J 3 bases, leaving 20 bases between the germline ends.